These 3 T cell receptor beta chains were all obtained from the same sample, sequenced in a study of blood T cell repertoires in COVID-19. Profiling relied on immunoSEQ multiplex PCR, and the TCRdb table lists in-frame clones only, not all of them. Of fewer than 400,000 clones in the sample, approximately 86% were seen once. Sample: peripheral blood. The receptor source for this set is a human donor in a cohort sampled during active COVID-19.

The rearrangement uses TRBV15 and TRBJ2-5, with 7 bases fitting TRBD1. The CDR3 runs 14 residues. J gave up 5 bases and V 3 bases, and 6 bases lay outside the gene matches. Germline assignment: CDR1 LNHNV and CDR2 YYDKDF (reference sequence). The CDR3 reads CATSRAGGRETQYF. For the CDR3, the DNA is TGTGCCACCAGCAGGGCAGGGGGACGTGAGACCCAGTACTTC.

The chain joins TRBV5-4 to TRBJ2-6, with a possible D match to TRBD2 (5 bases). This CDR3 contains 14 residues. Germline CDR1 is SGHNT and CDR2 is YYREEE (reference sequence). The V end lost 7 bases, the J end lost 1 base, and 9 bases lay between the germline ends. CDR3 DNA sequence: TGTGCCAGCTTCCGAGGGTCTGGGGCCAACGTCCTGACTTTC. Translating it yields CASFRGSGANVLTF. The whole variable domain, remainder taken from reference TRBV5-4 and TRBJ2-6, is ETGVTQSPTHLIKTRGQQVTLRCSSQSGHNTVSWYQQALGQGPQFIFQYYREEENGRGNFPPRFSGLQFPNYSSELNVNALELDDSALYLCASFRGSGANVLTFGAGSRLTVL.

This chain uses TRBV3-1 (or the pseudogene TRBV3-2) with TRBJ2-7; tentative D call: TRBD2 (6 bases). CDR1 is LGHDT and CDR2 is YNNKEL in the germline V gene (reference sequence). The CDR3 totals 14 residues. Trimming removed 5 bases from V and 3 bases from J, with 14 bases in between. CDR3 region: CASSTTSWDYEQYF. The DNA of the CDR3 is TGTGCCAGCAGCACAACTAGCTGGGACTACGAGCAGTACTTC.